These 2 T cell receptor beta chains were sequenced from one sample in a study of cytomegalovirus exposure and HLA in healthy donors. In the PCR, 60 Vbeta and 13 Jbeta primers were used. Clones were read by immunoSEQ multiplex PCR, and TCRdb kept only the in-frame ones, dropping some. The repertoire has about 120,000 clones, approximately 78% of them found once; the top ten carry about 3.3%. The material sequenced was PBMCs. The receptors come from a young woman in good health and CMV-seropositive.

V usage is TRBV5-8 and J usage is TRBJ2-7, with 8 bases aligning to TRBD1. The CDR3 covers 15 residues. Germline CDR1 SGHTS, CDR2 YDEGEE. J was trimmed by 2 bases and V by 2 bases; bases with no gene match: 6. In nucleotides, the CDR3 is TGTGCCAGCAGCTTATCGGGACAGGCAACCTACGAGCAGTACTTC. Protein: CASSLSGQATYEQYF.

This clone was seen once. The V gene is TRBV19, the J gene TRBJ2-6; D possibly corresponds to TRBD1 (5 bases). In germline, CDR1 is LNHDA, CDR2 SQIVND (reference sequence). Trimming shortened V by 6 bases and J by 2 bases, and 11 bases separated the two germline ends. The CDR3 length is 15 residues. As DNA, the CDR3 is TGTGCCAGTAGCCCAGACAGCCCTGGGGCCAACGTCCTGACTTTC. It codes for CASSPDSPGANVLTF.